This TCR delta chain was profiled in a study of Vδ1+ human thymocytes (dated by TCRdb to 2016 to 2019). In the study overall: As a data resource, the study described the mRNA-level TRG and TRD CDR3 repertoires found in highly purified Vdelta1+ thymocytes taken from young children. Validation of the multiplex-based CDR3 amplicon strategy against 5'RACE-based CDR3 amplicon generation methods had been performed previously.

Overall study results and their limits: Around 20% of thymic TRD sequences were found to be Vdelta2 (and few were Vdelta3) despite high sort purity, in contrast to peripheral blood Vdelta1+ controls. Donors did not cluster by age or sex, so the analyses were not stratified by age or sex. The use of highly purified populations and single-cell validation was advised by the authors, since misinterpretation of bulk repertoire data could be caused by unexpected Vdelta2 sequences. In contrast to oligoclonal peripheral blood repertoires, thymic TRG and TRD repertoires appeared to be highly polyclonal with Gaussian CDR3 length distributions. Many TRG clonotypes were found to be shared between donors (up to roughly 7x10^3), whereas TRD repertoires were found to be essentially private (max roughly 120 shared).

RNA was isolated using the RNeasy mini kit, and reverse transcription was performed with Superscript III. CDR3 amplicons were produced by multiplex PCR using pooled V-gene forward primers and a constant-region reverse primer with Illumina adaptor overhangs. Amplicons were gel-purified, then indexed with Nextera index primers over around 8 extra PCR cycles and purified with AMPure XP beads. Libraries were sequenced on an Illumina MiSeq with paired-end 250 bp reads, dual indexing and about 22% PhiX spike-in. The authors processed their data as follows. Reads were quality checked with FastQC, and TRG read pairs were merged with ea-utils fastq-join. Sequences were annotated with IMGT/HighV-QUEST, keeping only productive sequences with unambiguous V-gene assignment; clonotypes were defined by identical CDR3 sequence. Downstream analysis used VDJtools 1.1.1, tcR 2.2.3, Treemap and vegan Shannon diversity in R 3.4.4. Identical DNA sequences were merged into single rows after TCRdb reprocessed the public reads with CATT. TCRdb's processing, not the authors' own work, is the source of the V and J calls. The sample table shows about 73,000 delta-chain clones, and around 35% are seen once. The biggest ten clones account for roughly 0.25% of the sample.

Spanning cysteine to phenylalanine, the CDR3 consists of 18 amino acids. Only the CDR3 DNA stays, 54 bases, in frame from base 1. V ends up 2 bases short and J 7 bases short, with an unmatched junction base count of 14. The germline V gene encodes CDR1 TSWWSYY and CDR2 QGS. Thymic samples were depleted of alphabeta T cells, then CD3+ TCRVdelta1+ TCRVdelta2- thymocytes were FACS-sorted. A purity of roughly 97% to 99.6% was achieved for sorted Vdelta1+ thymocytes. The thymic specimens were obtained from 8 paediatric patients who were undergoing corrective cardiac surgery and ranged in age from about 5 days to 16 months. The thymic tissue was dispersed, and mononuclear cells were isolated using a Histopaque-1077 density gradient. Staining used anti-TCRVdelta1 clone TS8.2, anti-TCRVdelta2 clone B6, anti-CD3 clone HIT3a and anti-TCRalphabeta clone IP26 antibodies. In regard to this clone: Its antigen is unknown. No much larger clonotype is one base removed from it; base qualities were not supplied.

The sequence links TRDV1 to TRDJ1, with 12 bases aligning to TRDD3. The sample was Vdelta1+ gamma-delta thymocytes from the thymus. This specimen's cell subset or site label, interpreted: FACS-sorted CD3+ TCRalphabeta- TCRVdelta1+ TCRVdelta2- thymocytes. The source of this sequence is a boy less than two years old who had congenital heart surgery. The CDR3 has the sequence CALGEAPLPHWGILKLIF. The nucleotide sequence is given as TGTGCTCTTGGGGAAGCCCCCCTACCCCACTGGGGGATACTTAAACTCATCTTT.